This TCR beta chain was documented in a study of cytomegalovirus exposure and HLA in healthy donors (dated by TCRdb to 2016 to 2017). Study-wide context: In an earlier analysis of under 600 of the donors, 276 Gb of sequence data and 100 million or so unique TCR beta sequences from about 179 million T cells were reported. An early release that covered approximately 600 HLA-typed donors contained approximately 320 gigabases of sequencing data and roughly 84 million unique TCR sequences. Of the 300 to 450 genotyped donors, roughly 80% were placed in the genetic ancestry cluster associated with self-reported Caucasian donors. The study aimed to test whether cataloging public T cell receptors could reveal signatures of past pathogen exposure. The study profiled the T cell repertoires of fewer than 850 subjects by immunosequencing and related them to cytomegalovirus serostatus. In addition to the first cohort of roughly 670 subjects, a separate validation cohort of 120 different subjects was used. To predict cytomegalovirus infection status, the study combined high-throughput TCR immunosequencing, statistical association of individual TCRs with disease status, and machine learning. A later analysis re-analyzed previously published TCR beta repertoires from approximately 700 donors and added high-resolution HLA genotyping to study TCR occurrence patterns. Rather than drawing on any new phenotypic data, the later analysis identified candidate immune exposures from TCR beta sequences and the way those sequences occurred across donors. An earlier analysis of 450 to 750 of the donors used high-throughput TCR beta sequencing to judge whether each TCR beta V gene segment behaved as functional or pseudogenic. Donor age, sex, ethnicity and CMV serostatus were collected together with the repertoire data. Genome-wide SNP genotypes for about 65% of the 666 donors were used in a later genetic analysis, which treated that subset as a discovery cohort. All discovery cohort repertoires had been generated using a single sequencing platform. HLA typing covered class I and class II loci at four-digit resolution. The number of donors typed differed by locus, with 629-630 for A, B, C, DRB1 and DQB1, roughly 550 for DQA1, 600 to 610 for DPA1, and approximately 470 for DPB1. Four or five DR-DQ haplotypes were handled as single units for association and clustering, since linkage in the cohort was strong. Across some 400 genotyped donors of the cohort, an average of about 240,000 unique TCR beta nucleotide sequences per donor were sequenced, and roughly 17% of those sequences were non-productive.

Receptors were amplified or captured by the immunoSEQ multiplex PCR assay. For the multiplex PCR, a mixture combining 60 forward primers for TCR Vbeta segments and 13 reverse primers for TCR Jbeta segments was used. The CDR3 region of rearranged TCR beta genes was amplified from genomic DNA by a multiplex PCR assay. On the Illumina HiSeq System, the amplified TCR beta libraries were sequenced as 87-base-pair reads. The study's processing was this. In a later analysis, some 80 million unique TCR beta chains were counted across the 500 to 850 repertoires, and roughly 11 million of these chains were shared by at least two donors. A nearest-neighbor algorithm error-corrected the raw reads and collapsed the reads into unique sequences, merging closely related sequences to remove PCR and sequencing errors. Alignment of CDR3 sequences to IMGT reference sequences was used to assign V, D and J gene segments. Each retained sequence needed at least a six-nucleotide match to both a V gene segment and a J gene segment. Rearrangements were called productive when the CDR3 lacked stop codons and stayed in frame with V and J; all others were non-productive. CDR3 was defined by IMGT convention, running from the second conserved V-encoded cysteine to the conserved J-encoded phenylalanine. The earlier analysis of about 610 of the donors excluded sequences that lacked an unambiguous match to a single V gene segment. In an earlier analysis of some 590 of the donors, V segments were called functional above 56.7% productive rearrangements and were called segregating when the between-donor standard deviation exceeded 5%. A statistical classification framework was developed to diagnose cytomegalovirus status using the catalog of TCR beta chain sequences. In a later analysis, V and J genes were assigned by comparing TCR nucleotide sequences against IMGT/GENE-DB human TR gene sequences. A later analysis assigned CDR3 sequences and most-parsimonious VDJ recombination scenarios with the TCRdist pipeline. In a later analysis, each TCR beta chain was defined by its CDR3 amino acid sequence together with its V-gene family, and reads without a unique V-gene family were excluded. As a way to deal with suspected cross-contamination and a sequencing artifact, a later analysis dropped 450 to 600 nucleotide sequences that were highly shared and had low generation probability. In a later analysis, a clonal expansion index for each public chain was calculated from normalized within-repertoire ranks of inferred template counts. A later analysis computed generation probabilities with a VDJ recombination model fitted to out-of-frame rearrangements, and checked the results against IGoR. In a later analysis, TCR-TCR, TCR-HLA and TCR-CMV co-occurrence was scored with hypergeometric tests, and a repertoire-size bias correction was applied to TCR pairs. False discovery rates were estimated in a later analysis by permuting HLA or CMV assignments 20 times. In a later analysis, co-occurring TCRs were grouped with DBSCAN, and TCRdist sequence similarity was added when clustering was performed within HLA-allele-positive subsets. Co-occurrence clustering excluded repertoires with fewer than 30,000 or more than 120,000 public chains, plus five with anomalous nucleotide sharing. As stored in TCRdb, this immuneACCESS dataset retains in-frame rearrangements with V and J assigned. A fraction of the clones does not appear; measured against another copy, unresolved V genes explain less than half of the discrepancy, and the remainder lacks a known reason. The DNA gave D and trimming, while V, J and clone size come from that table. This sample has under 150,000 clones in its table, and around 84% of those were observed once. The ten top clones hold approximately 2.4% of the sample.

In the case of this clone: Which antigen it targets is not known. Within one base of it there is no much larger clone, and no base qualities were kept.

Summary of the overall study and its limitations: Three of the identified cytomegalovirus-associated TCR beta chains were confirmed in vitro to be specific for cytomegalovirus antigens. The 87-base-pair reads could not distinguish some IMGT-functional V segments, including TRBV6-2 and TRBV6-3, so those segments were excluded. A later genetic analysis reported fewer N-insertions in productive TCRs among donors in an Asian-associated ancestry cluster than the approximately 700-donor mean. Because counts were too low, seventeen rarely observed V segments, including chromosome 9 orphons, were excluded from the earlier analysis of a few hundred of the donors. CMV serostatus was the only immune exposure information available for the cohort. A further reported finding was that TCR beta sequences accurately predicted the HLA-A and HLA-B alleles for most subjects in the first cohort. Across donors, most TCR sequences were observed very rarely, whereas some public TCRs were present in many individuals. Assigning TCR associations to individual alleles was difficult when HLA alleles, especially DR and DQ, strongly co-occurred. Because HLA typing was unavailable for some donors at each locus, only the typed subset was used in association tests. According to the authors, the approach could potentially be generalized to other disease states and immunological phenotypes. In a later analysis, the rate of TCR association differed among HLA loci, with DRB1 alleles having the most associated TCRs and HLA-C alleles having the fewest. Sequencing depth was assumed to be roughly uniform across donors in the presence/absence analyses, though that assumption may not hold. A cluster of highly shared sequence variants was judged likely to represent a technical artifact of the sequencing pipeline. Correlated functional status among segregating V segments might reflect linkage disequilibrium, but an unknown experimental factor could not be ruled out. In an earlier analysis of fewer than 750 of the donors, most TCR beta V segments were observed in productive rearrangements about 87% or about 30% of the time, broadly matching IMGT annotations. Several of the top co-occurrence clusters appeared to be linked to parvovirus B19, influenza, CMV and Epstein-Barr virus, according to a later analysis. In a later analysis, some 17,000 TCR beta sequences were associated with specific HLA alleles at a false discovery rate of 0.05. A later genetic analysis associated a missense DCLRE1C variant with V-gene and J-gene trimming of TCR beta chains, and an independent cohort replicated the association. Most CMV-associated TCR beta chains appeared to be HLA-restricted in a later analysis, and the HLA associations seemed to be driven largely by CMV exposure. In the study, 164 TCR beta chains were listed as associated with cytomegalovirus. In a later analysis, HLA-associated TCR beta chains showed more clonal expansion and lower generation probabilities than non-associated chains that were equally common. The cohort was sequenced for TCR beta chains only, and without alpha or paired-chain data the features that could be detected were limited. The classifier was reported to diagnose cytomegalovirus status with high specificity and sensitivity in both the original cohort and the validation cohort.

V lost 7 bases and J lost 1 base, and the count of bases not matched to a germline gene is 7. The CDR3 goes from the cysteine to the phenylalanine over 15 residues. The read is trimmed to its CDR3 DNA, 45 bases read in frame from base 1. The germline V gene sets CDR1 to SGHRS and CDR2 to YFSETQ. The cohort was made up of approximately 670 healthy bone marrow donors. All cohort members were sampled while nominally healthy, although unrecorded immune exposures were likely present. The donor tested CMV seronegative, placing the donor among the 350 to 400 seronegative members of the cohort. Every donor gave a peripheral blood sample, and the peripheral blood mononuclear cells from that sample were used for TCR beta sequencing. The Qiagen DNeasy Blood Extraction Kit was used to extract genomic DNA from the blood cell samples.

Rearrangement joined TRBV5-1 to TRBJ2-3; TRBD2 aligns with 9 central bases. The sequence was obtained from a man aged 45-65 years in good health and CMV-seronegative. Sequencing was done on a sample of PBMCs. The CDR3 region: CASSHIAGGTDTQYF. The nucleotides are TGCGCCAGCTCCCACATAGCGGGGGGCACAGATACGCAGTATTTT. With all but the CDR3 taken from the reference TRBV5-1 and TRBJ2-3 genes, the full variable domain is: KAGVTQTPRYLIKTRGQQVTLSCSPISGHRSVSWYQQTPGQGLQFLFEYFSETQRNKGNFPGRFSGRQFSNSRSEMNVSTLELGDSALYLCASSHIAGGTDTQYFGPGTRLTVL.